This T cell receptor beta chain was observed in a study of T cells in Graves' hyperthyroidism and ophthalmopathy. Study-level points and caveats: In blood, most of the thyroid clonotypes expanded above 0.001 were also present.

As regards this clonotype: Its antigen is unknown.

Reasons for excluding patients were uncontrolled infection, other autoimmune disease, pregnancy or lactation. Amplification targeted TCR beta CDR3 regions from RNA transcripts. First-round RT-PCR of the TCR CDR3 relied on the HTBI primer set. Each CDR3 protein is one row after TCRdb ran MiXCR on the multiplex PCR reads. The repertoire holds 600,000 or so distinct CDR3 sequences, around 46% seen once, with just over 8% in the top ten. The V and J ends lost 5 bases and 4 bases respectively, with 14 bases between them. This CDR3 comprises 14 residues. Germline V CDR1 and CDR2: SNHLY, FYNNEI. Sequences were obtained from peripheral blood or thyroid tissue (not recorded which). This sequence joins TRBV2 and TRBJ1-1; no reliable D call. This receptor was taken from a woman under 30 with Graves' hyperthyroidism. The CDR3 loop reads CASSFGKESTEAFF. CDR3 nucleotides: TGTGCCAGCAGTTTTGGAAAGGAGAGCACTGAAGCTTTCTTT.